This T cell receptor (beta chain) was documented in a study of response to subunit inactivated influenza vaccine. Study-wide results and limits: T cells newly recruited by each seasonal influenza vaccination are few, the authors suggested.

TCRdb recomputed calls from the RT-PCR reads with MiXCR, one row per CDR3 protein. The sample includes about 610,000 distinct CDR3 sequences, 11% to 15% of them seen just once. The CDR3 runs to 13 residues. The germline gives CDR1 SGHTA, CDR2 FQGNSA. V lost 2 bases and J 8 bases, leaving 12 bases between the germline ends. For this clonotype: Its antigen is unidentified.

The receptor was isolated from a man in his forties or fifties who received an inactivated influenza vaccine. Sequences were derived from PBMCs from blood, sampled 12 days after vaccination. The chain is built from TRBV7-2 and TRBJ1-1; the D gene is possibly TRBD1 (6 bases). The CDR3 coding sequence is TGTGCCAGCAGCTTATTGGGGGGCTTAGAAGCTTTCTTT. As protein: CASSLLGGLEAFF.